The 17 T cell receptor beta chains below come from one sample, sequenced in a study of a mutant IDH1 vaccine in newly diagnosed glioma. Sequencing was performed with immunoSEQ multiplex PCR; in TCRdb, only in-frame clones are kept and a portion is missing. The repertoire has approximately 52,000 clones, roughly 80% of them found once; the top ten carry less than 2%. This sample's time point: baseline, week 1 (first vaccination visit). The treatment: pre-vaccination baseline after standard-of-care therapy. Sequencing was performed on PBMCs, taken from a glioma patient treated with radiotherapy, temozolomide or both. Receptors originate from a woman in her thirties or forties with glioma.

This sequence joins TRBV5-4 and TRBJ2-7; D assignment may be TRBD1 or TRBD2 (5 bases each). Trimming removed 1 base from V and 2 bases from J, with 13 bases in between. This CDR3 is built from 15 residues. The V gene's germline CDR1 is SGHNT and CDR2 YYREEE (reference sequence). The DNA for the CDR3 is TGTGCCAGCAGCTTGCCCGGGACCGCTACCTACGAGCAGTACTTC. Amino acids: CASSLPGTATYEQYF.

CDR3 region: CASMGSYNEQFF. CDR3 coding DNA: TGTGCCAGTATGGGCAGTTACAATGAGCAGTTCTTC. The chain employs TRBV19 and TRBJ2-1; no firm D call. The germline CDR1 and CDR2 sequences are LNHDA and SQIVND (reference sequence). CDR3 length: 12 residues. V lost 7 bases and J 4 bases, leaving 8 bases between the germline ends.

This sequence joins TRBV9 and TRBJ1-5, with unresolved D. Trimming took 0 bases from V and 7 from J, leaving 11 bases between them. Germline CDR1 SGDLS, CDR2 YYNGEE. The CDR3 contains 14 residues. The CDR3 sequence is CASSVEEARQPQHF. The CDR3 nucleotides read TGTGCCAGCAGCGTAGAGGAGGCACGACAGCCCCAGCATTTT.

This rearrangement joins TRBV7-2 to TRBJ2-1; D unclear. The V and J ends lost 5 bases and 14 bases respectively, with 13 bases between them. Looked up from germline, CDR1 is SGHTA and CDR2 is FQGNSA. This CDR3 comprises 11 residues. CDR3 nucleotides: TGTGCCAGCAGCCCTGGTAGTAGGGAGTTCTTC. Translating gives CASSPGSREFF.

The genes are TRBV15 and TRBJ2-7; D is unclear. CDR3 size: 15 residues. The V and J ends lost 0 bases and 1 base respectively, with 10 bases between them. Per germline, CDR1 LNHNV and CDR2 YYDKDF (reference sequence). The CDR3 here is CATSRESRPSYEQYF. In DNA form, the CDR3 reads TGTGCCACCAGCAGAGAGTCCCGTCCTTCCTACGAGCAGTACTTC.

The V and J genes are TRBV7-2 and TRBJ2-1, with 9 bases aligning to TRBD2. V was pared by 5 bases and J by 4 bases, with 6 bases of the junction left unmatched. Germline CDR1 is SGHTA and CDR2 is FQGNSA. This CDR3 is built from 15 residues. This chain's CDR3 is CASSRGLAGYNEQFF. The CDR3 nucleotides read TGTGCCAGCAGCCGGGGGCTAGCGGGATACAATGAGCAGTTCTTC.

This chain joins TRBV5-4 and TRBJ2-6, with TRBD1 identical over 7 bases. The CDR3 is made up of 19 amino acids. Germline-derived CDR1 and CDR2 are SGHNT and YYREEE (reference sequence). The V gene end was trimmed by 3 bases and the J gene end by 1 base; junction bases not matched to a gene: 13. In nucleotides, the CDR3 is TGTGCCAGCAGCTCCCTACGGACAGGCAGTCGGTCTGGGGCCAACGTCCTGACTTTC. Protein product: CASSSLRTGSRSGANVLTF. The full variable domain, with the rest looked up from reference TRBV5-4 and TRBJ2-6, is ETGVTQSPTHLIKTRGQQVTLRCSSQSGHNTVSWYQQALGQGPQFIFQYYREEENGRGNFPPRFSGLQFPNYSSELNVNALELDDSALYLCASSSLRTGSRSGANVLTFGAGSRLTVL.

This clone was seen once. V and J are TRBV2 and TRBJ1-4; possible D gene TRBD1, 6 bases. This CDR3 comprises 15 residues. CDR1 is SNHLY and CDR2 is FYNNEI in the germline V gene. Trimming shortened V by 7 bases and J by 6 bases, and 18 bases separated the two germline ends. CDR3 sequence: CASIRGPGGHEKLFF. CDR3 in DNA: TGTGCCAGCATCAGGGGCCCGGGGGGCCATGAAAAACTGTTTTTT.

The V and J genes are TRBV5-6 and TRBJ1-1, with D unclear. CDR3 size: 14 residues. Deletions cut 2 bases from V and 1 base from J, with 9 bases between. Germline CDR1 SGHDT, CDR2 YYEEEE. CDR3 sequence: CASSFMAANTEAFF. The DNA for the CDR3 is TGTGCCAGCAGCTTCATGGCAGCGAACACTGAAGCTTTCTTT.

CDR3 loop: CASSAIGGTQYF. The DNA of the CDR3 is TGTGCCAGCAGCGCAATAGGGGGAACCCAGTACTTC. The V call is TRBV7-9, the J call TRBJ2-5; D may be TRBD1 (6 bases). CDR1 SEHNR and CDR2 FQNEAQ come from the germline V gene (reference sequence). The CDR3 sequence is 12 residues long. V lost 5 bases to trimming and J lost 8 bases, with 12 bases between them.

This clone has only one observation. The V gene is TRBV2, the J gene TRBJ2-5, with 7 bases aligning to TRBD1. Looked up from germline, CDR1 is SNHLY and CDR2 is FYNNEI. Trimming removed 6 bases from V and 5 bases from J; junction bases left unmatched: 3. This CDR3 has 12 amino acids. This CDR3 is CASREQGETQYF. CDR3 nucleotide sequence: TGTGCCAGCAGGGAACAGGGGGAGACCCAGTACTTC.

The chain has TRBV6-1 and TRBJ1-1; the D gene is possibly TRBD1 (6 bases). The CDR3 contains 11 residues. Trimming took off 6 bases at V and 8 bases at J, with 10 bases between the two ends. The germline V gene has CDR1 MNHNS and CDR2 SASEGT. In nucleotides, the CDR3 is TGTGCCAGCAGGATAACAGGGGAAGCTTTCTTT. Translated: CASRITGEAFF.

This clone appeared a single time. The chain couples TRBV5-5 to TRBJ1-4; D ambiguous. V shed 0 bases and J shed 8 bases, with 11 bases lying between them. Germline-derived CDR1 and CDR2 are SGHKS and YYEKEE (reference sequence). This CDR3 comprises 14 residues. The CDR3 region has the DNA TGTGCCAGCAGCTTGGCGGAGGTCGAAGAAAAACTGTTTTTT. Translation: CASSLAEVEEKLFF.

There are a few counts of this clone. This sequence joins TRBV19 and TRBJ2-2, with a weak D call TRBD1 (6 bases). CDR1 and CDR2 from the germline V gene are LNHDA and SQIVND (reference sequence). Trimming took 2 bases from V and 4 from J, leaving 14 bases between them. This CDR3 has 16 amino acids. In DNA, the CDR3 is TGTGCCAGTAGTATATCGGCAGGGGTAGCCACCGGGGAGCTGTTTTTT. Amino acids: CASSISAGVATGELFF.

This chain connects TRBV7-8 to TRBJ2-7; D could derive from TRBD1 or TRBD2 (6 bases each). The V gene's germline CDR1 is SGHVS and CDR2 FQNEAQ. This CDR3 region has 15 residues. With 1 base removed from V and 6 bases from J, the gap between germline ends came to 16 bases. CDR3 protein: CASSLGTGAPTEQYF. CDR3 bases: TGTGCCAGCAGCTTAGGGACGGGGGCCCCTACCGAGCAGTACTTC.

The gene calls are TRBV5-1 and TRBJ2-7; 7 nucleotides agree with TRBD2. This CDR3 is built from 16 residues. Germline-derived CDR1 and CDR2 are SGHRS and YFSETQ. Losses at the gene ends were 0 bases for V and 11 bases for J; bases not matched to a gene: 17. CDR3 in amino acids: CASSLAGGPSIREEYF. For the CDR3, the DNA is TGCGCCAGCAGCTTGGCGGGGGGTCCCTCAATACGTGAGGAGTACTTC. Variable domain in full (rest from reference TRBV5-1 and TRBJ2-7): KAGVTQTPRYLIKTRGQQVTLSCSPISGHRSVSWYQQTPGQGLQFLFEYFSETQRNKGNFPGRFSGRQFSNSRSEMNVSTLELGDSALYLCASSLAGGPSIREEYFGPGTRLTVT.

V gene TRBV6-1 combines with J gene TRBJ1-4, with D perhaps TRBD1 (5 bases). The length of the CDR3 is 11 residues. V was shortened by 4 bases and J by 13 bases, with 10 bases between the two germline ends. Germline values: CDR1 MNHNS, CDR2 SASEGT. CDR3 sequence: CASSGGTLLFF. The CDR3 DNA is TGTGCCAGCAGTGGAGGGACTCTACTGTTTTTT.